A selection of T cell receptor beta chains follows, all from one sample in a study of T cells in Graves' hyperthyroidism and ophthalmopathy. TCRdb reanalysed the multiplex PCR reads using MiXCR and keeps one entry per CDR3 protein. The repertoire holds about 480,000 distinct CDR3 sequences, with roughly an eighth as singletons. Sequences were obtained from blood. These receptors were collected from a woman aged 18-29 years with Graves' hyperthyroidism. The CDR3 runs from the conserved cysteine through the conserved F or W. D genes are given only for firm matches. Not every row has a clone size; where given, it reads once, few, many or a size class.

CDR3 protein | CDR3 DNA | J gene | clone size | V gene | D gene
CASSLANRDMNTEAFF | TGCGCCAGCAGCTTGGCCAACAGGGACATGAACACTGAAGCTTTCTTT | TRBJ1-1 | NA | TRBV5-1 | NA
CASSFSGQSYEQYF | TGTGCCAGCAGCTTTTCGGGGCAGAGTTACGAGCAGTACTTC | TRBJ2-7 | many | TRBV11-2 | NA
CASTPLTSPIRTDTQYF | TGTGCCAGCACCCCCTTGACTAGCCCAATTCGCACAGATACGCAGTATTTT | TRBJ2-3 | many | TRBV12-3/TRBV12-4 | TRBD2
CASGSGRTDTQYF | TGTGCCAGCGGCAGTGGCCGCACAGATACGCAGTATTTT | TRBJ2-3 | few | TRBV11-3 | NA
CASIPLAGGYGYTF | TGTGCCAGCATTCCCCTCGCCGGGGGCTATGGCTACACCTTC | TRBJ1-2 | many | TRBV6-2/TRBV6-3 | NA
CASSSGLAGAAQETQYF | TGTGCCAGCAGCTCAGGACTAGCGGGTGCCGCTCAAGAGACCCAGTACTTC | TRBJ2-5 | NA | TRBV11-2 | TRBD2
CASSPRLDTSADTQYF | TGTGCCAGCAGCCCTAGACTGGACACTAGTGCGGATACGCAGTATTTT | TRBJ2-3 | many | TRBV11-2 | NA
CASSQGWQGGYGYTF | TGTGCCAGCAGCCAAGGGTGGCAGGGGGGATATGGCTACACCTTC | TRBJ1-2 | many | TRBV3-1 | TRBD1
CASSINPGQETQYF | TGTGCCAGTAGTATTAATCCGGGGCAAGAGACCCAGTACTTC | TRBJ2-5 | few | TRBV19 | NA
CASSNGEGGRNQPQHF | TGTGCCAGCAGTAACGGCGAGGGCGGTCGCAATCAGCCCCAGCATTTT | TRBJ1-5 | many | TRBV28 | NA
CASSFSGAEAFF | TGTGCCAGCAGTTTTTCAGGGGCTGAAGCTTTCTTT | TRBJ1-1 | many | TRBV12-3/TRBV12-4 | NA
CASSLPGGIDEQFF | TGCGCCAGCAGCCTGCCGGGGGGTATCGATGAGCAGTTCTTC | TRBJ2-1 | NA | TRBV4-1 | TRBD2
CASSLGRPMNTEAFF | TGTGCCAGCAGCTTGGGACGGCCCATGAACACTGAAGCTTTCTTT | TRBJ1-1 | NA | TRBV5-5 | NA
CASSLPGAGETGELFF | TGTGCCAGCAGCTTACCGGGAGCGGGAGAAACCGGGGAGCTGTTTTTT | TRBJ2-2 | NA | TRBV7-3 | TRBD2
CASRSRKQGAAGETQYF | TGTGCCAGCAGGTCGCGCAAACAGGGGGCGGCCGGAGAGACCCAGTACTTC | TRBJ2-5 | many | TRBV6-1 | TRBD1
CSATRRENSPLHF | TGCAGTGCGACTAGGAGGGAGAATTCACCCCTCCACTTT | TRBJ1-6 | many | TRBV20-1 | NA
CARGQGRQETQYF | TGTGCCAGGGGACAGGGTCGGCAAGAGACCCAGTACTTC | TRBJ2-5 | many | TRBV11-3 | TRBD1
CASSVLRDRDTGELFF | TGTGCCAGCAGCGTCCTCCGGGACCGAGACACCGGGGAGCTGTTTTTT | TRBJ2-2 | many | TRBV9 | NA
CASSLSFSGNTIYF | TGTGCCAGCAGCTTATCCTTCTCTGGAAACACCATATATTTT | TRBJ1-3 | many | TRBV11-2 | NA
CASSLMGGSSENIQYF | TGCGCCAGCAGCTTGATGGGGGGGTCGAGCGAAAACATTCAGTACTTC | TRBJ2-4 | many | TRBV5-1 | TRBD2
CAIRDRGLAGAYEQYF | TGTGCCATCAGAGATAGAGGACTAGCGGGAGCCTACGAGCAGTACTTC | TRBJ2-7 | many | TRBV10-3 | TRBD2
CASSLGGPLMNTEAFF | TGTGCCAGCAGCTTAGGGGGACCCCTAATGAACACTGAAGCTTTCTTT | TRBJ1-1 | many | TRBV11-2 | NA
CASTLMEGAGTEAFF | TGTGCCAGCACCCTAATGGAGGGGGCAGGCACTGAAGCTTTCTTT | TRBJ1-1 | many | TRBV2 | TRBD1
CASSFSSGRAMIEQFF | TGTGCCAGCAGTTTCTCTAGCGGGAGGGCCATGATTGAGCAGTTCTTC | TRBJ2-1 | many | TRBV27 | TRBD2
CASSLVLRETQYF | TGCGCCAGCAGCTTGGTTCTTAGAGAGACCCAGTACTTC | TRBJ2-5 | many | TRBV5-1 | NA
CASSQARLDQPQHF | TGTGCCAGCAGCCAAGCCAGACTAGATCAGCCCCAGCATTTT | TRBJ1-5 | many | TRBV3-1 | NA
CATSTSGSDTQYF | TGTGCCACCTCGACTAGCGGGAGTGATACGCAGTATTTT | TRBJ2-3 | many | TRBV28 | TRBD2
CASSGVGDTQYF | TGTGCCAGCAGTGGGGTCGGAGATACGCAGTATTTT | TRBJ2-3 | few | TRBV6-1 | NA
CASSESVAGLYEQYF | TGCGCCAGCAGTGAGTCGGTAGCGGGCCTCTACGAGCAGTACTTC | TRBJ2-7 | NA | TRBV10-1 | TRBD2
CATSVAGGSNEQFF | TGTGCCACCAGTGTAGCAGGAGGGAGTAATGAGCAGTTCTTC | TRBJ2-1 | once | TRBV24-1 | NA
CASSYSSKGVYGYTF | TGTGCCAGCAGTTACAGTTCGAAGGGGGTCTATGGCTACACCTTC | TRBJ1-2 | many | TRBV6-2/TRBV6-3 | NA
CASSFLTGGFDTEAFF | TGCGCCAGCAGCTTTCTAACAGGGGGCTTCGACACTGAAGCTTTCTTT | TRBJ1-1 | many | TRBV5-1 | TRBD1
CASRRGSGRARFGNEQFF | TGTGCCAGTAGAAGAGGAAGCGGGAGGGCCCGATTCGGGAATGAGCAGTTCTTC | TRBJ2-1 | NA | TRBV19 | TRBD2
CSAREAGSRLQYF | TGCAGTGCTAGAGAGGCGGGATCTCGCCTGCAGTACTTC | TRBJ2-7 | many | TRBV20-1 | NA
CASTASRLSSYNEQFF | TGTGCCTCAACGGCGTCTCGGTTAAGCTCCTACAATGAGCAGTTCTTC | TRBJ2-1 | many | TRBV19 | NA
CSVLSGSITGELFF | TGCAGCGTACTTAGCGGGAGTATAACCGGGGAGCTGTTTTTT | TRBJ2-2 | many | TRBV29-1 | TRBD2
CARRNRDANYGYTF | TGTGCCAGACGAAACAGGGATGCTAACTATGGCTACACCTTC | TRBJ1-2 | many | TRBV2 | NA
CASSHSRDTQYF | TGCGCCAGCAGCCACTCCCGGGATACGCAGTATTTT | TRBJ2-3 | NA | TRBV4-1 | NA
CASRLWGNTIYF | TGTGCCAGCCGCCTCTGGGGAAACACCATATATTTT | TRBJ1-3 | few | TRBV6-1 | NA
CASSVDISGANVLTF | TGTGCCAGCAGCGTAGACATCTCTGGGGCCAACGTCCTGACTTTC | TRBJ2-6 | NA | TRBV9 | NA
CASSFRGAYEKLFF | TGTGCCAGCAGTTTTCGGGGGGCTTATGAAAAACTGTTTTTT | TRBJ1-4 | many | TRBV12-3/TRBV12-4 | NA
CSAPREGGWQNTEAFF | TGCAGTGCCCCGCGGGAGGGGGGTTGGCAGAACACTGAAGCTTTCTTT | TRBJ1-1 | NA | TRBV20-1 | NA
CASSLNMGPDGNTIYF | TGTGCCAGCAGCCTAAACATGGGCCCGGATGGTAACACCATATATTTT | TRBJ1-3 | many | TRBV9 | NA
CASRGQGGPNEQYF | TGTGCCAGCAGAGGGCAGGGGGGACCCAACGAGCAGTACTTC | TRBJ2-7 | few | TRBV27 | NA
CASSLTPSVAYEQYF | TGTGCCAGCAGTTTAACTCCGTCGGTAGCCTACGAGCAGTACTTC | TRBJ2-7 | NA | TRBV27 | NA
CASSPAKGQGDWFWGQFF | TGTGCCAGCTCACCCGCGAAAGGACAGGGGGATTGGTTTTGGGGGCAGTTCTTC | TRBJ2-1 | NA | TRBV18 | TRBD1
CASSQLETQYF | TGTGCCAGCAGCCAACTAGAGACCCAGTACTTC | TRBJ2-5 | few | TRBV3-1 | NA
CASSLPGDGYTF | TGTGCCAGCAGTCTACCAGGGGACGGCTACACCTTC | TRBJ1-2 | many | TRBV12-3/TRBV12-4 | NA